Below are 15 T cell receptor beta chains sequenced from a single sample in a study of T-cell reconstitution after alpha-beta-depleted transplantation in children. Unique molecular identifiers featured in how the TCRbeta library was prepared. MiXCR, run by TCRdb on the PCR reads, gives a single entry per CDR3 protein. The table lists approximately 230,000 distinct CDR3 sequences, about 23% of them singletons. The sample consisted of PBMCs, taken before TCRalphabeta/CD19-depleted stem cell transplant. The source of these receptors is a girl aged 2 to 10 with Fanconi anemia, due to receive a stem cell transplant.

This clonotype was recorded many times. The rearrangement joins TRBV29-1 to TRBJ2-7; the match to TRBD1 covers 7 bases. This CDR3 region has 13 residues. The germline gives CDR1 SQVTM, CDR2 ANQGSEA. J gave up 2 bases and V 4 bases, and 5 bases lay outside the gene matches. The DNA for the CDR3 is TGCAGCGTTGTTGGGACAGCAGCCTACGAGCAGTACTTC. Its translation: CSVVGTAAYEQYF.

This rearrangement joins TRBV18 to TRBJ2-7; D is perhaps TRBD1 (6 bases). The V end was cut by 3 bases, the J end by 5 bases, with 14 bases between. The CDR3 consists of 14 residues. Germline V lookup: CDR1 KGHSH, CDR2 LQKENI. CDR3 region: CASSPNRVVHEQYF. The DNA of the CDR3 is TGTGCCAGCTCACCCAACAGGGTAGTCCACGAGCAGTACTTC.

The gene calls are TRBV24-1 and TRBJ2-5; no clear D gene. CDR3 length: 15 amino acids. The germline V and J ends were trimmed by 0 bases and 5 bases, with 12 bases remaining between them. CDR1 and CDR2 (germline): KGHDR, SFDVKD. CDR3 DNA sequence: TGTGCCACCAGTGATTTGCAAGACTCCCTGGAGACCCAGTACTTC. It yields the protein CATSDLQDSLETQYF.

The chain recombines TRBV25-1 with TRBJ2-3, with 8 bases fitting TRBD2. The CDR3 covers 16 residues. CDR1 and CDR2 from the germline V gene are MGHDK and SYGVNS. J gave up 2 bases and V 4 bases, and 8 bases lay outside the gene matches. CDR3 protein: CASSGIRGGSTDTQYF. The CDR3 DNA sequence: TGTGCCAGCAGTGGCATTCGGGGGGGCTCCACAGATACGCAGTATTTT.

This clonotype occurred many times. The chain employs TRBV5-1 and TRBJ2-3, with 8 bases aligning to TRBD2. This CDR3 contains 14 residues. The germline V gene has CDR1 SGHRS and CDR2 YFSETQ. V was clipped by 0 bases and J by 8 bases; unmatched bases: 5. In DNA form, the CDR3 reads TGCGCCAGCAGCTTGGACGGGGGGGCCGGTACGCAGTATTTT. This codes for CASSLDGGAGTQYF.

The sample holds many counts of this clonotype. The CDR3 sequence: CSVDGGRGGYEQYF. The DNA of the CDR3 is TGCAGCGTTGATGGGGGCAGGGGAGGCTACGAGCAGTACTTC. The rearrangement links TRBV29-1 to TRBJ2-7, with D perhaps given as TRBD1 or TRBD2 (6 bases each). Trimming cost V 3 bases and J 3 bases, with 15 bases left between them. CDR3 size: 14 residues. In germline, CDR1 is SQVTM, CDR2 ANQGSEA.

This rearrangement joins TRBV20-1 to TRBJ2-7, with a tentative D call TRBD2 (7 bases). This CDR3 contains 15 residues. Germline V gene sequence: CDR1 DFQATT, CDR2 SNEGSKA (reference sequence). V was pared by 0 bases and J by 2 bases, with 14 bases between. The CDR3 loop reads CSARERGGAAYEQYF. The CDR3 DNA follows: TGCAGTGCTAGAGAGAGGGGGGGGGCCGCCTACGAGCAGTACTTC.

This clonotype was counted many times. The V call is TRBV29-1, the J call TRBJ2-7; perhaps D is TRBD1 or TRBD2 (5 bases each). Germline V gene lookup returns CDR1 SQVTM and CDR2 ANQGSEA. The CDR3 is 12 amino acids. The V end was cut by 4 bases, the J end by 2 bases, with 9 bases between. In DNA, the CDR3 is TGCAGCGTTGTAGGGACCACCTACGAGCAGTACTTC. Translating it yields CSVVGTTYEQYF.

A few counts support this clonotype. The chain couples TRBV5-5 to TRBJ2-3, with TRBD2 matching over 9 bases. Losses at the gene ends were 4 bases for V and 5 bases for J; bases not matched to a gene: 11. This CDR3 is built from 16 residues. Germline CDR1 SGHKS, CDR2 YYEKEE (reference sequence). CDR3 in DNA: TGTGCCAGCAGCGCGTCGAGCGGGGGGTTAGGAGATACGCAGTATTTT. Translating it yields CASSASSGGLGDTQYF.

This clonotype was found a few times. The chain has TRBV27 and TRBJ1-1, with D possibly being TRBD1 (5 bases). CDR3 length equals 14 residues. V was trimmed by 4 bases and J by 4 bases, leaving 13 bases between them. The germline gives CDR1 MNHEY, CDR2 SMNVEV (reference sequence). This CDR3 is CASSWGGTATEAFF. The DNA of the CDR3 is TGTGCCAGCAGTTGGGGGGGGACGGCCACTGAAGCTTTCTTT.

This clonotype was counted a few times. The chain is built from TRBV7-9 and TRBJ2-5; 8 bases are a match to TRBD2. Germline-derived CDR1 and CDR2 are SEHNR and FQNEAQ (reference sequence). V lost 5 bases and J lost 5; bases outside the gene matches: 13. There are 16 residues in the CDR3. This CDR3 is CASSAPTSGIGETQYF. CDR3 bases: TGTGCCAGCAGCGCTCCAACTAGCGGAATTGGGGAGACCCAGTACTTC.

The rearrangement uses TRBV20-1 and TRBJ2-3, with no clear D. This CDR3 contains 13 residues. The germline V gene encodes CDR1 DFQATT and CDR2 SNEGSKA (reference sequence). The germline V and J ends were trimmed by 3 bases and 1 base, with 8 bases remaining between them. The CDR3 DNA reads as TGCAGTGCTAGTATTCAGCGCACAGATACGCAGTATTTT. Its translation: CSASIQRTDTQYF.

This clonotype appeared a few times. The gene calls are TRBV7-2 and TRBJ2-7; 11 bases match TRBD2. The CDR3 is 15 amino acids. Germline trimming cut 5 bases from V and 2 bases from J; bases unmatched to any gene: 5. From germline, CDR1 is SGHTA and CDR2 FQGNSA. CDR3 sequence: CASSHGLAGPYEQYF. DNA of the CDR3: TGTGCCAGCAGCCACGGACTAGCGGGTCCCTACGAGCAGTACTTC.

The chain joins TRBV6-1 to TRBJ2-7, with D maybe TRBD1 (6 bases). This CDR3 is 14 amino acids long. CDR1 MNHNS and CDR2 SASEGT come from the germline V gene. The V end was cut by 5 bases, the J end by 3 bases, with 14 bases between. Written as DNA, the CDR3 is TGTGCCAGCAGTCGCATGATAGGGGGCTACGAGCAGTACTTC. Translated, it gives CASSRMIGGYEQYF.

The CDR3 DNA reads as TGCGCCAGCAGCGCCGGGACAGGGGGGCAAAGGCAGTTCTTC. It is translated as CASSAGTGGQRQFF. The rearrangement joins TRBV5-1 to TRBJ2-1; 11 bases align to TRBD1. Germline V gene sequence: CDR1 SGHRS, CDR2 YFSETQ. Trimming removed 4 bases from V and 12 bases from J; junction bases left unmatched: 9. The CDR3 is 14 amino acids.